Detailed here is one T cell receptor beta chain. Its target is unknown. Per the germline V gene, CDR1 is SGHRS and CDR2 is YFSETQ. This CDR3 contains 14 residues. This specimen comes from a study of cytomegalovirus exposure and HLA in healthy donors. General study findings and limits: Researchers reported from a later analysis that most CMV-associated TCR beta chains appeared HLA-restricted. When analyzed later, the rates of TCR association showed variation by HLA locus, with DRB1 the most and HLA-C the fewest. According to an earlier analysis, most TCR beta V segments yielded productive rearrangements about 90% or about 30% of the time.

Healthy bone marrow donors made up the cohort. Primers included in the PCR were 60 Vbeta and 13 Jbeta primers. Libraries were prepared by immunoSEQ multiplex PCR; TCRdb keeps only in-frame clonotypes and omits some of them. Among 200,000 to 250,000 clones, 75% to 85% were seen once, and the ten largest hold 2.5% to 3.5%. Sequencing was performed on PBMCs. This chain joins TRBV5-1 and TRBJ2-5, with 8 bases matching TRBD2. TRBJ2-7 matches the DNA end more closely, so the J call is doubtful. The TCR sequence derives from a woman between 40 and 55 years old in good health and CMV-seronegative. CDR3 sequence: CASSVSGTAYEQYF. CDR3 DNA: TGCGCCAGCAGCGTTAGCGGGACCGCCTACGAGCAGTACTTC.